This T cell receptor (beta chain) was recorded in a study of T-cell reconstitution after alpha-beta-depleted transplantation in children. During its preparation, the TCRbeta library received unique molecular identifiers. TCRdb processed the PCR reads anew with MiXCR; each CDR3 protein has one entry. Among a few hundred thousand distinct CDR3 sequences listed, approximately 20% were seen once. V was shortened by 6 bases and J by 7 bases, with 24 bases between the two germline ends. The CDR3 length is 16 residues. This sequence originates from a human donor who donated a stem cell graft to a child with acute lymphoblastic leukemia. The rearrangement joins TRBV12-3 or TRBV12-4 to TRBJ1-1, with D tentatively TRBD1 (6 bases). The sample here was PBMCs from the stem cell graft donor, taken from the stem cell graft. The CDR3 nucleotides are TGTGCCAGCAGCCTGAATCCGGGACACCGTAGTGATGAAGCTTTCTTT. The encoded protein is CASSLNPGHRSDEAFF.